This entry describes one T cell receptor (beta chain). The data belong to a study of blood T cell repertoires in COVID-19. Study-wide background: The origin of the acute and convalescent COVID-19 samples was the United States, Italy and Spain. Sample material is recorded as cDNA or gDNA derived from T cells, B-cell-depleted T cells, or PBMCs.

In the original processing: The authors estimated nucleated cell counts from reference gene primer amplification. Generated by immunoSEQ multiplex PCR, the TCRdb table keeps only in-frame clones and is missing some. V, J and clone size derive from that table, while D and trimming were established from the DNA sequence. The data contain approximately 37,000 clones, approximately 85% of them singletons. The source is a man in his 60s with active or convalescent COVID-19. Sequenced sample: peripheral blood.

The CDR3 sequence is CASRKRDRGPDTQYF. CDR3 coding DNA: TGTGCCAGCAGAAAGAGGGACAGGGGCCCAGATACGCAGTATTTT. The chain recombines TRBV2 with TRBJ2-3, with 10 bases lining up with TRBD1. V lost 6 bases to trimming and J lost 4 bases; unmatched junction nucleotides: 7. The length of the CDR3 is 15 residues. Germline V lookup: CDR1 SNHLY, CDR2 FYNNEI.